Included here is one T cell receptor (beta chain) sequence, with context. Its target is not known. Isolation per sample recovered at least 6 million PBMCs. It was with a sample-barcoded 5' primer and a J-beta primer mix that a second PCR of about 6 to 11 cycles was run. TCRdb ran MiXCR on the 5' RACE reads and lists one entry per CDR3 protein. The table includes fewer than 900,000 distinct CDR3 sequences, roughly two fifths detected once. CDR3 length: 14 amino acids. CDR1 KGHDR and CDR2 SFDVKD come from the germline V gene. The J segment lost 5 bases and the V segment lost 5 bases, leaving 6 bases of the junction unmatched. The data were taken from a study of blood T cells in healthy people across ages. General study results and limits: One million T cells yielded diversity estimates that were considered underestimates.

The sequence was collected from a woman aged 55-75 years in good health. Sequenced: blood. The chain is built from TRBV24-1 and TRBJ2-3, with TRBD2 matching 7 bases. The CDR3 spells CATSVAGVGDTQYF. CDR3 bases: TGTGCCACCAGTGTGGCGGGAGTGGGAGATACGCAGTATTTT.